This entry describes one TCR beta chain. This specimen belongs to a study of human T cells and chemical hapten exposure. As the library was built, unique molecular identifiers were attached to individual cDNA molecules. In TCRdb, the RACE reads were re-called with MiXCR into one record per CDR3 protein. This repertoire shows roughly 200,000 distinct CDR3 sequences, 24% found once; its top ten account for over 2%. Germline-derived CDR1 and CDR2 are MGHRA and YSYEKL. The CDR3 is 17 amino acids. V lost 1 base to trimming and J lost 4 bases; unmatched junction nucleotides: 11. Time point: patch test 3, about 24 weeks after DPC sensitization. Treatment noted: therapeutic diphenylcyclopropenone sensitization with weekly scalp DPC.

The genes are TRBV4-1 and TRBJ2-5; 8 bases map to TRBD1. The source is a woman aged 40 to 50 with alopecia areata. Some clones in this sample may be carry-over from other donors' samples. The specimen was whole blood, collected in connection with sensitization to the hapten diphenylcyclopropenone (DPC). The CDR3 protein is CASSQVFRTGIGETQYF. CDR3 DNA: TGCGCCAGCAGCCAAGTTTTTCGGACAGGGATCGGAGAGACCCAGTACTTC.